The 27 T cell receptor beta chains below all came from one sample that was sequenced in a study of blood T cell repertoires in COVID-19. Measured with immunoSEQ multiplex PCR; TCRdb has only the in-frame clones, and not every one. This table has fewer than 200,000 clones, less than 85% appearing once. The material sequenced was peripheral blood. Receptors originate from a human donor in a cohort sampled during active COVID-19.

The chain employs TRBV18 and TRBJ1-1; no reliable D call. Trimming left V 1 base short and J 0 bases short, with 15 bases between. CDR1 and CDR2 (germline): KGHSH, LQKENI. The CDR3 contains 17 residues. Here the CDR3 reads CASSPLMTGLLNTEAFF. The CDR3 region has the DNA TGTGCCAGCTCACCACTGATGACTGGATTATTGAACACTGAAGCTTTCTTT.

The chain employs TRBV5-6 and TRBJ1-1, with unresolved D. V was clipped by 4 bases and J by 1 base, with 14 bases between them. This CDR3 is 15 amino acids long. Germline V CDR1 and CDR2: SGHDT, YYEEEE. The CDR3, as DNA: TGTGCCAGCAGCCTAACCTTCGGAGGGAACACTGAAGCTTTCTTT. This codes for CASSLTFGGNTEAFF.

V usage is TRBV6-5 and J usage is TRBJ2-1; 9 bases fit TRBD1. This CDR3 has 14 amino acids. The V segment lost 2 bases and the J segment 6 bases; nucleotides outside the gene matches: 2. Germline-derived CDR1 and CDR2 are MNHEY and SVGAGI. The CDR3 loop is CASSYGTGSNEQFF. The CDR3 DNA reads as TGTGCCAGCAGTTACGGGACAGGGTCCAATGAGCAGTTCTTC.

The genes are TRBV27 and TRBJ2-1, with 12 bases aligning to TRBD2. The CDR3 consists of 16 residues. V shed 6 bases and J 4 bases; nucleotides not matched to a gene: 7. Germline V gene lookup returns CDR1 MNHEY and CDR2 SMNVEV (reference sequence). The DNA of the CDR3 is TGTGCCAGCAGCAATCTAGCGGGGGGGATTTACAATGAGCAGTTCTTC. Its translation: CASSNLAGGIYNEQFF.

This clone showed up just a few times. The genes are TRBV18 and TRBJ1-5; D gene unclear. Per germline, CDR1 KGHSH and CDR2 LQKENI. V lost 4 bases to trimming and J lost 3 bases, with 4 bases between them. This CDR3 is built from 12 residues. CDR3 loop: CASSLYNQPQHF. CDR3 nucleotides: TGTGCCAGCTCACTCTACAATCAGCCCCAGCATTTT.

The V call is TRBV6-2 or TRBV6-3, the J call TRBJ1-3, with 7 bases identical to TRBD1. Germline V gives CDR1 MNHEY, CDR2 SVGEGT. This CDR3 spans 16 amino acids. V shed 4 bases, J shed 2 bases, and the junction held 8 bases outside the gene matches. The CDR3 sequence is CASSLPSTGTGNTIYF. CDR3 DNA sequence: TGTGCCAGCAGTTTACCATCGACAGGGACTGGAAACACCATATATTTT.

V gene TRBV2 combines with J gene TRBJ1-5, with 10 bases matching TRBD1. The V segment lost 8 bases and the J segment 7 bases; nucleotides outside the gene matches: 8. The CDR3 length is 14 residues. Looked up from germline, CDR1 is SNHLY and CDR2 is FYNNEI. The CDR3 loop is CASGTGEVWQPQHF. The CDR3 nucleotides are TGTGCCAGCGGGACAGGGGAGGTTTGGCAGCCCCAGCATTTT.

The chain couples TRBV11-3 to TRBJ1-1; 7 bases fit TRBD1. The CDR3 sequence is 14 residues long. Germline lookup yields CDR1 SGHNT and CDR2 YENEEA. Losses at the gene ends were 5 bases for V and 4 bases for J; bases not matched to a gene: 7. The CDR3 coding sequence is TGTGCCAGCAGCGCGCGGGACAGAGCCACTGAAGCTTTCTTT. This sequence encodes CASSARDRATEAFF.

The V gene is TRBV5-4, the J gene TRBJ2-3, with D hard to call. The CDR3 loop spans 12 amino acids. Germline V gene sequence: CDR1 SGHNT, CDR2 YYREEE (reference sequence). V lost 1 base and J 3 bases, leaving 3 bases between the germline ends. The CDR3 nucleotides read TGTGCCAGCAGCTTGTCGACAGATACGCAGTATTTT. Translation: CASSLSTDTQYF.

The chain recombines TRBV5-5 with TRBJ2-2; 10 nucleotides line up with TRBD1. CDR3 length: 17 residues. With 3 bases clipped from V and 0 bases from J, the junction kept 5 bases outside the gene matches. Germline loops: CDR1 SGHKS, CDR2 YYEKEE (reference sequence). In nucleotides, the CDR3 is TGTGCCAGCAGCTCCCTGACAGGGGGCGCGAACACCGGGGAGCTGTTTTTT. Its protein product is CASSSLTGGANTGELFF.

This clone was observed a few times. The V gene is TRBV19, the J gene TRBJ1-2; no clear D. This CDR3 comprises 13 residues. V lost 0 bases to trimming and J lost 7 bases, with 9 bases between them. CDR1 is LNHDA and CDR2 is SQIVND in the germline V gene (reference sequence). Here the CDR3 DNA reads TGTGCCAGTAGTATAGATCAGTCCCGTGGCTACACCTTC. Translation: CASSIDQSRGYTF.

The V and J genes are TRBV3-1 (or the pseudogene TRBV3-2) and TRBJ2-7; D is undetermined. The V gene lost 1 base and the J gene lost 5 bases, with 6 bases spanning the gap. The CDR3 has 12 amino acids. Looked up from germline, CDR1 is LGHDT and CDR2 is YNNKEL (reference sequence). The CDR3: CASSQGGNEQYF. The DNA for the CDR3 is TGTGCCAGCAGCCAAGGAGGCAACGAGCAGTACTTC.

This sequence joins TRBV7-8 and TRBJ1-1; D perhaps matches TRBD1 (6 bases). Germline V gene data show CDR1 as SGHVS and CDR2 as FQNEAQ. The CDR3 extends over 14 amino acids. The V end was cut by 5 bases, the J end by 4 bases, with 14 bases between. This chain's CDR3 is CASSPQGRGTEAFF. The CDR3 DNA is TGTGCCAGCAGCCCACAGGGCCGAGGCACTGAAGCTTTCTTT. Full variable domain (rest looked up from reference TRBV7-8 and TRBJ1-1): GAGVSQSPRYKVAKRGQDVALRCDPISGHVSLFWYQQALGQGPEFLTYFQNEAQLDKSGLPSDRFFAERPEGSVSTLKIQRTQQEDSAVYLCASSPQGRGTEAFFGQGTRLTVV.

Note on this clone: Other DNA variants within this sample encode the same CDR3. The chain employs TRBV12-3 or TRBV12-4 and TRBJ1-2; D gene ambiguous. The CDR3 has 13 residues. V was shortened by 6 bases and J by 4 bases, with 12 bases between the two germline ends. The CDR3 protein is CASSLRGLYGYTF. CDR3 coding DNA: TGTGCCAGCAGCCTACGGGGTCTCTATGGCTACACCTTC.

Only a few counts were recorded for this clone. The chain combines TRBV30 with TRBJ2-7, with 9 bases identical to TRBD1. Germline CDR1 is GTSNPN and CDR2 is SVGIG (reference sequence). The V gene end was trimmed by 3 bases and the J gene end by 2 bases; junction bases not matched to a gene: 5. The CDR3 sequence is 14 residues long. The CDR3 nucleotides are TGTGCCTGGAGAAAATGGACAGGGGCCTACGAGCAGTACTTC. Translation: CAWRKWTGAYEQYF.

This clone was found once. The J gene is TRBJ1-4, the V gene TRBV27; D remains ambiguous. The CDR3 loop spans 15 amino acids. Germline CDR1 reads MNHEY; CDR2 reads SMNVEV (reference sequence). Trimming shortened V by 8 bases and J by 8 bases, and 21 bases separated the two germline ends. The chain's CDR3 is CASRPYRGMGEKLFF. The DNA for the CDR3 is TGTGCCAGCCGACCCTATCGGGGAATGGGGGAAAAACTGTTTTTT.

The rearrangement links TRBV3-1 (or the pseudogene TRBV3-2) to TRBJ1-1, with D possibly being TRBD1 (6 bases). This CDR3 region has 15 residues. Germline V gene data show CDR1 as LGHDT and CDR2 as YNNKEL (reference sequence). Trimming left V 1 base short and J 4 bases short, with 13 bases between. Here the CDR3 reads CASSQAHVGGTEAFF. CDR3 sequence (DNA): TGTGCCAGCAGCCAAGCGCACGTAGGGGGCACTGAAGCTTTCTTT.

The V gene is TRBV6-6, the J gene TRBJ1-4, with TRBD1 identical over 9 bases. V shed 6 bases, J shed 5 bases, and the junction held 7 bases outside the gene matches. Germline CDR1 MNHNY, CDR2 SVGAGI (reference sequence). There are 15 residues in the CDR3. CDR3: CASSQIGTGNEKLFF. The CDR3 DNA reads TGTGCCAGCAGCCAAATCGGGACAGGGAATGAAAAACTGTTTTTT.

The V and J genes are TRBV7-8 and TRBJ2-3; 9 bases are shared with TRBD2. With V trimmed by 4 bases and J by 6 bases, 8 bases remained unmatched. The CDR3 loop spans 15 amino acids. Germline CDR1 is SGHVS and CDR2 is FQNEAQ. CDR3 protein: CASSSQAGGKDTQYF. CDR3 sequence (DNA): TGTGCCAGCAGCTCTCAAGCGGGGGGCAAGGATACGCAGTATTTT.

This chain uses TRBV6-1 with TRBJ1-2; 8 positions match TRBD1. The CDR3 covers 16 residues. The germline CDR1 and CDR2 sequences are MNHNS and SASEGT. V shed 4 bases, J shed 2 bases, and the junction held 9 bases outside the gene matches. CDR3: CASSGTGGRMNYGYTF. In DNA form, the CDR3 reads TGTGCCAGCAGTGGAACAGGGGGGCGGATGAACTATGGCTACACCTTC.

The CDR3 nucleotides read TGCGCCAGCAGCCCTGGGGACAGGGTTGCGGGCAATGAGCAGTTCTTC. Encoded protein: CASSPGDRVAGNEQFF. The chain employs TRBV5-1 and TRBJ2-1; 9 nucleotides align to TRBD1. Germline V gene data show CDR1 as SGHRS and CDR2 as YFSETQ. The CDR3 has 16 residues. V trimming: 4 bases; J trimming: 6 bases; junction bases outside the gene matches: 11.

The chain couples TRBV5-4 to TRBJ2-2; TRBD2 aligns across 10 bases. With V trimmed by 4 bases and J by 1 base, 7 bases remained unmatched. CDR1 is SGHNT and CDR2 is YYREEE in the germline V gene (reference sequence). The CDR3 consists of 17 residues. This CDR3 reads CASSGGERGGNTGELFF. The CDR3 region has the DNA TGTGCCAGCAGCGGAGGAGAGCGGGGGGGGAACACCGGGGAGCTGTTTTTT.

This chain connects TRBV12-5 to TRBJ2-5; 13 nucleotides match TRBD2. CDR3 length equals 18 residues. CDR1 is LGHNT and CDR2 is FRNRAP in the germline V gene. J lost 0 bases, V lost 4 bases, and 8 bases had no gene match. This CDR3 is CASGSRLAGGENQETQYF. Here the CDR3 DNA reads TGTGCTAGTGGTTCCCGACTAGCGGGGGGAGAAAACCAAGAGACCCAGTACTTC.

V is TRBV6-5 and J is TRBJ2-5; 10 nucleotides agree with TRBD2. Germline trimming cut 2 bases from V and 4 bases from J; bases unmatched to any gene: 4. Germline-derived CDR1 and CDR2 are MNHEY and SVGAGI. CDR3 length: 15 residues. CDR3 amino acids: CASSYERGGRETQYF. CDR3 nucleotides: TGTGCCAGCAGTTACGAGCGGGGGGGGCGAGAGACCCAGTACTTC.

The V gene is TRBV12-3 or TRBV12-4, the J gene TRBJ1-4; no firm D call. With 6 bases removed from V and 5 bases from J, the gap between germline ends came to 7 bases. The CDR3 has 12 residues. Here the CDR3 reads CASSGGNEKLFF. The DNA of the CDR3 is TGTGCCAGCAGCGGAGGGAATGAAAAACTGTTTTTT.

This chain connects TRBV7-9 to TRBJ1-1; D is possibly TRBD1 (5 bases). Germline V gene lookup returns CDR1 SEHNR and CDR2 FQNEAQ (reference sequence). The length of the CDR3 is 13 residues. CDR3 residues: CALAGGEGTEAFF. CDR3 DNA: TGTGCGCTCGCGGGGGGGGAAGGCACTGAAGCTTTCTTT.

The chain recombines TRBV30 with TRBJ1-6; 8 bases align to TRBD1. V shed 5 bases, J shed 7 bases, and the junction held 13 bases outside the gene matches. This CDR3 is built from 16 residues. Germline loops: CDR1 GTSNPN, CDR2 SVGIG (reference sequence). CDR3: CAWAPQTGTGNSPLHF. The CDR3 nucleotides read TGTGCCTGGGCCCCACAAACGGGGACAGGCAATTCACCCCTCCACTTT.